The 14 T cell receptor beta chains below come from one sample, sequenced in a study of blood T cells in healthy people across ages (dated by TCRdb to between 2014 and 2016). Preparation of the library involved 5' RACE. TCRdb shows the sequencer as Illumina HiSeq 2500. A second roughly 7 to 11 cycle PCR used a sample-barcoded 5' primer and a J-beta primer mix. TCRdb applied fastp at Q25 and MiXCR to the public reads, then kept only in-frame beta chains. Entries are consolidated by CDR3 protein sequence, retaining the most common genes and DNA. Recorded for this sample are fewer than 1.5 million distinct CDR3 sequences; roughly 40% of them occurred a single time. Approximately 7.9% of the sample belongs to the ten largest clones. What was sequenced was blood. These receptors came from a woman aged 18-30 years in good health.

This chain connects TRBV5-1 to TRBJ2-5; 9 positions agree with TRBD2. CDR1 is SGHRS and CDR2 is YFSETQ in the germline V gene. Unmatched junction bases numbered 12, after V lost 2 bases and J lost 1 base. The CDR3 sequence is 18 residues long. CDR3 protein: CASSFFLAGDSTQETQYF. CDR3 bases: TGCGCCAGCAGCTTTTTTTTAGCGGGGGATTCAACCCAAGAGACCCAGTACTTC.

The genes are TRBV20-1 and TRBJ1-4; D ambiguous. Germline V CDR1 and CDR2: DFQATT, SNEGSKA (reference sequence). The CDR3 loop spans 12 amino acids. V lost 4 bases, J lost 4 bases, and 7 bases lay in between. The DNA for the CDR3 is TGCAGTGCTACGGAGCATAATGAAAAACTGTTTTTT. Protein: CSATEHNEKLFF.

This clonotype was recorded a few times. The chain carries TRBV29-1 and TRBJ1-2; no clear D. The CDR3 sequence is 14 residues long. Trimming took 2 bases from V and 2 from J, leaving 12 bases between them. CDR1 is SQVTM, CDR2 ANQGSEA, per germline. The CDR3, as DNA: TGCAGCGTTGAAAAAATCTCGGTGAACTATGGCTACACCTTC. Its protein is CSVEKISVNYGYTF.

The rearrangement links TRBV7-9 to TRBJ2-1; D may be TRBD2 (6 bases). In germline, CDR1 is SEHNR, CDR2 FQNEAQ (reference sequence). The CDR3 length is 14 residues. The V and J ends lost 1 base and 9 bases respectively, with 13 bases between them. Here the CDR3 DNA reads TGTGCCAGCAGCTTAGTACTAACGGGAGCTGAGCAGTTCTTC. This translates into CASSLVLTGAEQFF.

In its sample, this clonotype was seen a few times. V is TRBV12-3 or TRBV12-4 and J is TRBJ2-7; D is unresolved. V lost 6 bases and J 3 bases, leaving 9 bases between the germline ends. This CDR3 has 12 amino acids. CDR3 sequence: CASSREFYEQYF. Here the CDR3 DNA reads TGTGCCAGCAGCCGAGAGTTCTACGAGCAGTACTTC.

This chain connects TRBV20-1 to TRBJ2-3, with TRBD2 matching 11 bases. With 6 bases clipped from V and 0 bases from J, the junction kept 5 bases outside the gene matches. Germline CDR1 and CDR2: DFQATT and SNEGSKA (reference sequence). CDR3 length: 15 residues. The CDR3 DNA sequence: TGCAGTGCCCCGACTAGCGGGATTAGCACAGATACGCAGTATTTT. Its protein product is CSAPTSGISTDTQYF.

The chain uses TRBV20-1 and TRBJ2-3; D is perhaps TRBD1 or TRBD2 (5 bases each). Trimming removed 6 bases at V and 0 bases at J, with 22 bases between. Per germline, CDR1 DFQATT and CDR2 SNEGSKA (reference sequence). This CDR3 is 17 amino acids long. This CDR3 reads CSATSGPERTSTDTQYF. The CDR3 region has the DNA TGCAGTGCAACTTCGGGGCCTGAGAGAACTAGCACAGATACGCAGTATTTT.

This chain links TRBV2 with TRBJ2-1; weak D call: TRBD2 (5 bases). V was clipped by 7 bases and J by 4 bases, with 20 bases between them. The germline V gene has CDR1 SNHLY and CDR2 FYNNEI. The CDR3 has 16 amino acids. The chain's CDR3 is CASTSPTGIRYNEQFF. Written as DNA, the CDR3 is TGTGCCAGCACCTCGCCGACGGGGATTAGGTACAATGAGCAGTTCTTC.

The V call is TRBV20-1, the J call TRBJ2-1, with 10 bases lining up with TRBD1. Trimming at V came to 2 bases and at J to 6 bases, leaving 10 bases not matched to a gene. Germline lookup yields CDR1 DFQATT and CDR2 SNEGSKA (reference sequence). CDR3 length: 16 amino acids. The CDR3 DNA reads as TGCAGTGCTAGACCGGCGGGACAGGGGAGAGGCAATGAGCAGTTCTTC. This sequence encodes CSARPAGQGRGNEQFF.

The CDR3: CASSLMGAGETQYF. CDR3 coding DNA: TGTGCCAGCAGTTTAATGGGGGCTGGGGAGACCCAGTACTTC. V is TRBV28 and J is TRBJ2-7; TRBD1 might be the D (6 bases). The J call is uncertain, as TRBJ2-5 better fits the DNA end. Germline assignment: CDR1 MDHEN and CDR2 SYDVKM. CDR3 size: 14 residues.

The chain couples TRBV20-1 to TRBJ2-7; TRBD2 matches 11 bases. The germline V gene has CDR1 DFQATT and CDR2 SNEGSKA (reference sequence). V gave up 7 bases and J gave up 3 bases; unmatched junction bases: 23. The CDR3 covers 19 residues. As DNA, the CDR3 is TGCAGTGAGCTCCCCCCGGCCCCGGAACTAGCGGGAGTTTTCTACGAGCAGTACTTC. This sequence encodes CSELPPAPELAGVFYEQYF.

This clonotype was observed a few times. V usage is TRBV4-1 and J usage is TRBJ1-6; 7 bases match TRBD1. V lost 0 bases and J lost 9; bases outside the gene matches: 8. Looked up from germline, CDR1 is MGHRA and CDR2 is YSYEKL. This CDR3 has 16 amino acids. The CDR3 DNA follows: TGCGCCAGCAGCCAAGATATACAGGGGAATGTTTCACCCCTCCACTTT. This codes for CASSQDIQGNVSPLHF.

The sample holds a few counts of this clonotype. The V gene is TRBV11-2, the J gene TRBJ2-7; TRBD2 matches 10 bases. J was trimmed by 7 bases and V by 5 bases; bases with no gene match: 8. CDR1 is SGHAT, CDR2 FQNNGV, per germline. The CDR3 loop spans 14 amino acids. CDR3 sequence: CASSDQPGLAEQYF. The CDR3 DNA reads as TGTGCCAGCAGCGACCAACCGGGACTAGCGGAGCAGTACTTC.

The rearrangement links TRBV3-1 to TRBJ2-3; 7 nucleotides line up with TRBD2. Losses at the gene ends were 0 bases for V and 1 base for J; bases not matched to a gene: 4. The CDR3 extends over 16 amino acids. CDR1 is LGHDT and CDR2 is YNNKEL in the germline V gene (reference sequence). CDR3 DNA: TGTGCCAGCAGCCAAGACGGGAGCGGGGGCACAGATACGCAGTATTTT. It codes for CASSQDGSGGTDTQYF.